A selection of T cell receptor beta chains follows, all from one sample in a study of cytomegalovirus exposure and HLA in healthy donors. This table comes from immunoSEQ multiplex PCR, and its TCRdb copy is limited to in-frame clones, with some not included. This sample has about 130,000 clones; 8.5% to 10% occur once, and the top ten carry 4.5% to 7%. The sequencing sample was made of PBMCs. These TCRs come from a man aged 40-49 years in good health and CMV-seronegative. CDR3s include the opening cysteine and the closing phenylalanine or tryptophan. The D gene is left open where the match is weak. Clone size is not always given. Where it is, it says once, few, many or a class for expanded clones.

TRBV9,few,NA,TRBJ1-3,CASSVGSGGLPSGNTIYF,TGTGCCAGCAGCGTAGGGAGTGGGGGCCTGCCCTCTGGAAACACCATATATTTT
TRBV27,NA,TRBD2,TRBJ2-2,CASSLFPESPGLAGGTGELFF,TGTGCCAGCAGTTTATTCCCTGAGTCCCCGGGACTAGCCGGGGGCACCGGGGAGCTGTTTTTT
TRBV15,NA,NA,TRBJ2-7,CATSRGYSLQYF,TGTGCCACCAGCAGAGGTTACAGCCTCCAGTACTTC
TRBV5-1,few,TRBD1,TRBJ1-1,CASSLDWTGGPEAFF,TGCGCCAGCAGCTTGGACTGGACAGGGGGCCCTGAAGCTTTCTTT
TRBV6-1,NA,TRBD1,TRBJ2-1,CASSEPGQLYNEQFF,TGTGCCAGCAGTGAACCGGGACAGCTCTACAATGAGCAGTTCTTC
TRBV5-5,NA,TRBD2,TRBJ2-3,CASSRGLAGDTQYF,TGTGCCAGCAGCCGCGGACTAGCCGGAGATACGCAGTATTTT
TRBV2,few,NA,TRBJ1-1,CASSEEGGMGTEAFF,TGTGCCAGCAGTGAAGAAGGGGGAATGGGCACTGAAGCTTTCTTT
TRBV7-9,NA,NA,TRBJ1-1,CANSREGDTEAFF,TGTGCCAACTCCAGGGAAGGGGACACTGAAGCTTTCTTT
TRBV5-6,few,NA,TRBJ1-2,CASSLVGARDGYTF,TGTGCCAGCAGCTTGGTAGGGGCTCGGGATGGCTACACCTTC
TRBV4-3,few,NA,TRBJ2-3,CASSRQVPGGPTDTQYF,TGCGCCAGCAGCCGACAGGTCCCCGGTGGGCCCACAGATACGCAGTATTTT
TRBV7-7,few,TRBD1,TRBJ1-4,CASSFSTGSCEKLFF,TGTGCCAGCAGCTTCTCGACAGGGAGTTGTGAAAAACTGTTTTTT
TRBV7-2,NA,TRBD2,TRBJ2-7,CVSSSSRSGGLYEQYF,TGTGTCAGCAGCTCCTCGCGGAGCGGGGGCCTTTACGAGCAGTACTTC
TRBV2,NA,TRBD1,TRBJ1-4,CASSAGTGAEKLFF,TGTGCCAGCAGTGCCGGGACAGGGGCCGAAAAACTGTTTTTT
TRBV2,NA,NA,TRBJ2-1,CASMWDTSSYNEQFF,TGTGCCAGCATGTGGGATACTAGCTCCTACAATGAGCAGTTCTTC
TRBV29-1,NA,NA,TRBJ1-1,CSVGGPNTEAFF,TGCAGCGTGGGAGGGCCTAACACTGAAGCTTTCTTT
TRBV6-6,NA,NA,TRBJ1-2,CASSVQGRGYGYTF,TGTGCCAGCAGTGTCCAGGGGAGAGGGTATGGCTACACCTTC
TRBV2,few,NA,TRBJ2-7,CASMIDSNSYEQYF,TGTGCCAGCATGATCGACAGCAACTCCTACGAGCAGTACTTC